This T cell receptor (beta chain) was captured in a study of cytomegalovirus exposure and HLA in healthy donors. Study context: Earlier results showed 90 million to 120 million unique TCR beta sequences derived from approximately 180 million T cells.

Primers included in the PCR were 60 Vbeta and 13 Jbeta primers. Assay used: immunoSEQ multiplex PCR; TCRdb lists only in-frame clones, some missing. The sample has around 110,000 clones; roughly 76% are singletons. As regards this clone: Its cognate antigen is unknown.

The germline V gene encodes CDR1 SGDLS and CDR2 YYNGEE. This CDR3 comprises 15 residues. Trimming left V 0 bases short and J 1 base short, with 10 bases between. At collection, donors were nominally healthy, but unrecorded immune exposures were probable. Study-wide results and caveats: TRBV6-2, TRBV6-3 and other indistinguishable V segments were excluded. It was 164 TCR beta chains that were listed as cytomegalovirus-associated.

The sequence was obtained from a woman between 50 and 59 years old in good health and CMV-seropositive. Sequenced input: PBMCs. The chain links TRBV9 to TRBJ1-1; D might be TRBD1 (6 bases). CDR3 sequence (DNA): TGTGCCAGCAGCGTAGTGATAGGGGGGAACACTGAAGCTTTCTTT. Encoded protein: CASSVVIGGNTEAFF.